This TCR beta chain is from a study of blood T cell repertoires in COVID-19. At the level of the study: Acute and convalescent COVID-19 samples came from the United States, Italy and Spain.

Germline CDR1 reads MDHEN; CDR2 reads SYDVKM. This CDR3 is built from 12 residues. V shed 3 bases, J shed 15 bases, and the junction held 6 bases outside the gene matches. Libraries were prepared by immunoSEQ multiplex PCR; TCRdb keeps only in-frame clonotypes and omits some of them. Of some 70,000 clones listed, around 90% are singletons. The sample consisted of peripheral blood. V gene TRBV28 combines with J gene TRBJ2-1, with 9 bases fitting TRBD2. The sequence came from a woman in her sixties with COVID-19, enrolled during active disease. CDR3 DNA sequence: TGTGCCAGCAGTTTCCATAGCGGGAGTGGGTTCTTC. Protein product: CASSFHSGSGFF.